This T cell receptor (beta chain) was documented in a study of response to subunit inactivated influenza vaccine (dated by TCRdb to 2016 to 2019). With respect to the entire study: Deep quantitative T cell receptor repertoire profiling was used in the study to track responses to a trivalent subunit inactivated influenza vaccine.

Broad study findings and their caveats: The authors proposed that each seasonal influenza vaccination may bring in only a limited number of new T cells.

V is cut back by 4 bases and J by 4 bases, with 6 bases in the junction unmatched. From the germline V gene (reference sequence), CDR1 is PRHDT and CDR2 is FYEKMQ. The CDR3 sequence holds 16 residues, the cysteine and phenylalanine included. Kept here is only the CDR3 DNA, which spans 48 bases and is read in frame from base 1. This clonotype appeared a few times. Its antigen is unknown. The sample holds no much larger clone one base away, and base qualities are not on file. The method was RT-PCR. Instrument on record: Illumina HiSeq 2500. TCRdb itself trimmed the public reads at Q25 with fastp, ran MiXCR and retained productive beta chains. Here each entry gathers all rows of one CDR3 protein and keeps the most common genes and DNA. The sample yields around 540,000 distinct CDR3 sequences; 12% were counted once. Of the sample, around 9.6% falls within the top ten clones.

The source of this sequence is a man in his forties or fifties who received an inactivated influenza vaccine. Donor details come from another sample of the same person, matched by shared clones. Sequenced material: PBMCs from blood, taken on the day of vaccination. Recombination joined TRBV13 with TRBJ2-5; 13 bases in the middle match TRBD2. The CDR3 loop reads CASSSLAGGPRETQYF. The DNA sequence is given as TGTGCCAGCAGCTCACTAGCGGGGGGGCCTAGAGAGACCCAGTACTTC.